The 14 T cell receptor beta chains listed next were all sequenced from one sample in a study of blood T cell repertoires in COVID-19. Data came from immunoSEQ multiplex PCR; TCRdb stores just in-frame clones and leaves some out. The sample yields around 200,000 clones, about 90% seen once. What was sequenced was peripheral blood. The receptor set was obtained from a woman in her forties or fifties with acute or convalescent COVID-19.

The gene calls are TRBV10-3 and TRBJ1-4, with 7 bases aligning to TRBD1. V was clipped by 6 bases and J by 5 bases; unmatched bases: 3. Per the germline V gene, CDR1 is ENHRY and CDR2 is SYGVKD. There are 13 residues in the CDR3. This CDR3 is CAISGTENEKLFF. Here the CDR3 DNA reads TGTGCCATCAGCGGGACAGAAAATGAAAAACTGTTTTTT.

The genes are TRBV11-2 and TRBJ2-3; tentative D call: TRBD1 (7 bases). Trimming left V 1 base short and J 5 bases short, with 13 bases between. This CDR3 has 15 amino acids. Germline CDR1 and CDR2: SGHAT and FQNNGV. The CDR3 DNA reads as TGTGCCAGCAGCTTAGTCGGGCAGGGGGGAGATACGCAGTATTTT. Amino acid sequence: CASSLVGQGGDTQYF.

The rearrangement joins TRBV11-2 to TRBJ2-7, with a possible D match to TRBD1 (6 bases). V dropped 5 bases and J dropped 5 bases, with 16 bases sitting between them. Germline V lookup: CDR1 SGHAT, CDR2 FQNNGV. The length of the CDR3 is 14 residues. CDR3 amino acids: CASSLRTVSHEQYF. In DNA form, the CDR3 reads TGTGCCAGCAGCCTTAGGACAGTATCCCACGAGCAGTACTTC.

The gene calls are TRBV19 and TRBJ2-2, with 8 positions matching TRBD1. Germline V CDR1 and CDR2: LNHDA, SQIVND (reference sequence). This CDR3 spans 15 amino acids. The ends lost 4 bases at V and 6 bases at J; junction bases unmatched: 7. CDR3 DNA: TGTGCCAGTAGTACGACAGGGGCTGGCGCCGGGGAGCTGTTTTTT. As protein: CASSTTGAGAGELFF.

The chain uses TRBV7-8 and TRBJ1-3; D possibly corresponds to TRBD1 (5 bases). The length of the CDR3 is 16 residues. V was pared by 1 base and J by 1 base, with 11 bases between. The germline CDR1 and CDR2 sequences are SGHVS and FQNEAQ. CDR3 nucleotides: TGTGCCAGCAGCTTAGGCAGGGCCGGATCTGGAAACACCATATATTTT. Translated, it gives CASSLGRAGSGNTIYF.

In the case of this clone: Other DNA sequences in this sample translate to the same CDR3. V and J are TRBV6-5 and TRBJ1-2; 7 bases map to TRBD1. Germline V gene data show CDR1 as MNHEY and CDR2 as SVGAGI. With V trimmed by 6 bases and J by 1 base, 2 bases remained unmatched. The CDR3 length is 13 residues. CDR3 amino acids: CASRTGRNYGYTF. CDR3 bases: TGTGCCAGCAGGACAGGGCGTAACTATGGCTACACCTTC.

This clone was counted a single time. V and J are TRBV19 and TRBJ2-7, with 8 nucleotides matching TRBD1. The CDR3 length is 13 residues. The J segment lost 4 bases and the V segment lost 6 bases, leaving 5 bases of the junction unmatched. The germline CDR1 and CDR2 sequences are LNHDA and SQIVND (reference sequence). The CDR3 spells CASSTGGRYEQYF. The CDR3 nucleotides read TGTGCCAGTAGCACAGGGGGAAGATACGAGCAGTACTTC.

J is TRBJ1-5 and V is TRBV12-5; D remains unclear. CDR3 length equals 13 residues. Trimming removed 6 bases at V and 3 bases at J, with 9 bases between. Germline loops: CDR1 LGHNT, CDR2 FRNRAP. CDR3 nucleotide sequence: TGTGCTAGTGGCCCGGACTCCAATCAGCCCCAGCATTTT. Amino acid sequence: CASGPDSNQPQHF.

The V call is TRBV2, the J call TRBJ2-5; D remains unclear. Deletions cut 8 bases from V and 1 base from J, with 2 bases between. The germline CDR1 and CDR2 sequences are SNHLY and FYNNEI. The CDR3 spans 10 residues. The CDR3 spells CASRQETQYF. The CDR3, as DNA: TGTGCCAGCCGCCAAGAGACCCAGTACTTC.

This clone was observed once. This chain connects TRBV9 to TRBJ1-1; maybe TRBD1 (5 bases). V lost 2 bases and J 6 bases, leaving 14 bases between the germline ends. The germline gives CDR1 SGDLS, CDR2 YYNGEE. The CDR3 sequence is 14 residues long. CDR3 bases: TGTGCCAGCAGCGTGGGGCAGGCCTCCCCTGAAGCTTTCTTT. Translation gives CASSVGQASPEAFF.

The rearrangement joins TRBV15 to TRBJ1-1; unclear D gene. The V gene's germline CDR1 is LNHNV and CDR2 YYDKDF (reference sequence). The CDR3 loop spans 14 amino acids. The V end was cut by 5 bases, the J end by 3 bases, with 13 bases between. For the CDR3, the DNA is TGTGCCACCAGCGTACGAGGTTTCGACACTGAAGCTTTCTTT. Its protein product is CATSVRGFDTEAFF. The full variable domain, with the rest looked up from reference TRBV15 and TRBJ1-1, is DAMVIQNPRYQVTQFGKPVTLSCSQTLNHNVMYWYQQKSSQAPKLLFHYYDKDFNNEADTPDNFQSRRPNTSFCFLDIRSPGLGDTAMYLCATSVRGFDTEAFFGQGTRLTVV.

CDR3 nucleotide sequence: TGTGCCATCAAGGGGGTTGGGGGGCCCCAGCATTTT. Its protein product is CAIKGVGGPQHF. V gene TRBV10-3 combines with J gene TRBJ1-5; D is possibly TRBD1 (6 bases). CDR3 length equals 12 residues. Per germline, CDR1 ENHRY and CDR2 SYGVKD. V was cut by 7 bases and J by 9 bases, with 13 bases left in between.

The rearrangement links TRBV7-3 to TRBJ1-1; D uncertain. The germline gives CDR1 SGHTA, CDR2 FQGTGA. The CDR3 has 13 amino acids. Trimming shortened V by 5 bases and J by 1 base, and 8 bases separated the two germline ends. In DNA form, the CDR3 reads TGTGCCAGCAGCATACAGCAGAACACTGAAGCTTTCTTT. This codes for CASSIQQNTEAFF.

The chain recombines TRBV7-2 with TRBJ2-3; 13 positions match TRBD2. The CDR3 extends over 15 amino acids. The junction had 2 bases not matched to a gene; V was cut back by 4 bases and J by 4 bases. Germline assignment: CDR1 SGHTA and CDR2 FQGNSA. The CDR3 spells CASSSLAGGPDTQYF. The CDR3 DNA follows: TGTGCCAGCAGCTCACTAGCGGGGGGGCCAGATACGCAGTATTTT.